These 28 T cell receptor beta chains originate from one sample sequenced in a study of metastatic and nonmetastatic thyroid tumors (dated by TCRdb to 2020 to 2022). Before undergoing thyroid surgery, none of the patients had been given any kind of treatment. Library method: PCR. The run used an Illumina HiSeq 4000. TCRdb's own reprocessing of the public reads used fastp at Q25 and MiXCR and kept productive beta chains. The sample table holds roughly 19,000 clones, of which more than 30% were seen once. Clones ranked in the top ten supply roughly 25% of the sample. Sequences were obtained from tumor tissue. The receptors come from a female donor with papillary thyroid cancer or a benign thyroid nodule (not recorded which). Some clones in this sample may be carry-over from other donors' samples.

This clone occurred a few times. The chain joins TRBV6-1 to TRBJ2-1; 8 bases are a match to TRBD2. V was clipped by 10 bases and J by 5 bases; unmatched bases: 10. The CDR3 sequence is 14 residues long. CDR1 is MNHNS and CDR2 is SASEGT in the germline V gene. CDR3 loop: CATSGLVHDNEQFF. Here the CDR3 DNA reads TGTGCCACATCGGGACTAGTCCACGACAATGAGCAGTTCTTC.

This chain connects TRBV9 to TRBJ2-2, with 7 bases matching TRBD2. The CDR3 length is 15 residues. The V gene's germline CDR1 is SGDLS and CDR2 YYNGEE. V was clipped by 0 bases and J by 7 bases; unmatched bases: 6. Here the CDR3 DNA reads TGTGCCAGCAGCGTAGAGAGCGGGGAAGACGGGGAGCTGTTTTTT. It yields the protein CASSVESGEDGELFF. The variable domain in full, with the rest retrieved from reference TRBV9 and TRBJ2-2, is DSGVTQTPKHLITATGQRVTLRCSPRSGDLSVYWYQQSLDQGLQFLIQYYNGEERAKGNILERFSAQQFPDLHSELNLSSLELGDSALYFCASSVESGEDGELFFGEGSRLTVL.

This chain uses TRBV7-2 with TRBJ1-2; 8 bases agree with TRBD1. The CDR3 loop spans 15 amino acids. V lost 5 bases to trimming and J lost 5 bases; unmatched junction nucleotides: 10. Per germline, CDR1 SGHTA and CDR2 FQGNSA. Here the CDR3 DNA reads TGTGCCAGCAGCCTAGGGCAGGGGGCGTTTTATGGCTACACCTTC. It specifies CASSLGQGAFYGYTF.

This clone was seen more than once but under ten times. The chain uses TRBV12-5 and TRBJ2-2, with D unclear. CDR1 and CDR2 (germline): LGHNT, FRNRAP. This CDR3 comprises 14 residues. V gave up 6 bases and J gave up 6 bases, with 14 bases separating them. This chain's CDR3 is CASGPGAIPGELFF. The CDR3 DNA is TGTGCTAGTGGGCCCGGAGCAATCCCCGGGGAGCTGTTTTTT.

The rearrangement links TRBV9 to TRBJ2-3, with D tentatively TRBD2 (6 bases). The germline CDR1 and CDR2 sequences are SGDLS and YYNGEE. The V gene lost 3 bases and the J gene lost 3 bases, with 23 bases spanning the gap. The CDR3 covers 18 residues. CDR3 region: CASSDPIGGELRTDTQYF. Written as DNA, the CDR3 is TGTGCCAGCAGCGACCCTATCGGCGGGGAATTAAGAACAGATACGCAGTATTTT.

The chain employs TRBV30 and TRBJ2-5, with D hard to call. Germline CDR1 and CDR2: GTSNPN and SVGIG (reference sequence). The CDR3 extends over 11 amino acids. Trimming pared 2 bases from V and 0 bases from J, leaving 1 base between. CDR3 residues: CAWSNQETQYF. CDR3 in DNA: TGTGCCTGGAGTAACCAAGAGACCCAGTACTTC.

The chain carries TRBV5-1 and TRBJ1-5; D is uncertain. The V end was cut by 0 bases, the J end by 3 bases, with 10 bases between. Germline V lookup: CDR1 SGHRS, CDR2 YFSETQ. The CDR3 is 15 amino acids. CDR3 sequence (DNA): TGCGCCAGCAGCTTGGATGGGGATGACAATCAGCCCCAGCATTTT. This sequence encodes CASSLDGDDNQPQHF. The variable domain in full, with the rest retrieved from reference TRBV5-1 and TRBJ1-5, is KAGVTQTPRYLIKTRGQQVTLSCSPISGHRSVSWYQQTPGQGLQFLFEYFSETQRNKGNFPGRFSGRQFSNSRSEMNVSTLELGDSALYLCASSLDGDDNQPQHFGDGTRLSIL.

The gene calls are TRBV7-2 and TRBJ2-7; D gene ambiguous. V lost 1 base and J lost 6, with 10 bases in between. This CDR3 is 13 amino acids long. The germline V gene has CDR1 SGHTA and CDR2 FQGNSA. The chain's CDR3 is CASSLDWNGEQYF. The CDR3 DNA follows: TGTGCCAGCAGCTTAGATTGGAATGGCGAGCAGTACTTC.

This clone has more than one count but fewer than ten. The chain has TRBV7-4 and TRBJ2-1; 9 positions match TRBD2. The trim removed 1 base at V and 2 bases at J, leaving 6 bases unmatched. The CDR3 consists of 17 residues. Germline assignment: CDR1 SGHVT and CDR2 SQSDAQ. CDR3 nucleotide sequence: TGTGCCAGCAGCTTAGTGGGTTGCGGGAGGGCCTACAATGAGCAGTTCTTC. This sequence encodes CASSLVGCGRAYNEQFF.

V and J are TRBV7-9 and TRBJ1-2; D not resolved. Germline V gene data show CDR1 as SEHNR and CDR2 as FQNEAQ (reference sequence). This CDR3 comprises 13 residues. With 5 bases removed from V and 5 bases from J, the gap between germline ends came to 12 bases. CDR3 in DNA: TGTGCCAGCAGCCCCGGCGAAAGGTATGGCTACACCTTC. It codes for CASSPGERYGYTF.

The gene calls are TRBV6-1 and TRBJ2-1; 11 positions agree with TRBD2. After removal of 5 bases from V and 7 bases from J, the junction contained 4 bases not matched to a gene. Germline values: CDR1 MNHNS, CDR2 SASEGT. The CDR3 runs 14 residues. In DNA, the CDR3 is TGTGCCAGCAGTATAGCGGGAGGGCCTAATGAGCAGTTCTTC. Translation: CASSIAGGPNEQFF.

This clone turned up a few times. The chain uses TRBV6-5 and TRBJ1-1; no firm D call. Between the trimmed V and J ends, which lost 2 bases and 1 base, there was a span of 5 bases. Germline CDR1 is MNHEY and CDR2 is SVGAGI. CDR3 length: 13 residues. CDR3: CASSYNTNTEAFF. The CDR3 DNA reads as TGTGCCAGCAGTTACAACACGAACACTGAAGCTTTCTTT.

The chain has TRBV7-2 and TRBJ1-1; 7 nucleotides align to TRBD1. J was trimmed by 7 bases and V by 3 bases; bases with no gene match: 20. The CDR3 extends over 18 amino acids. Germline loops: CDR1 SGHTA, CDR2 FQGNSA. CDR3 sequence reads: CASSLNARGAMARGEAFF. CDR3 bases: TGTGCCAGCAGCTTGAACGCCAGGGGGGCGATGGCGAGAGGTGAAGCTTTCTTT.

V gene TRBV30 combines with J gene TRBJ1-2, with D possibly TRBD1 on 6 matching bases. From germline, CDR1 is GTSNPN and CDR2 SVGIG (reference sequence). Trimming took off 0 bases at V and 4 bases at J, with 21 bases between the two ends. This CDR3 has 17 residues. The DNA of the CDR3 is TGTGCCTGGAGTGTACGAATTTTGGCCTCGGACAGCTATGGCTACACCTTC. It yields the protein CAWSVRILASDSYGYTF.

CDR3 sequence reads: CASSPWDRRGSPLHF. The DNA for the CDR3 is TGTGCCAGCAGTCCCTGGGACCGCCGGGGGTCACCCCTCCACTTT. V usage is TRBV28 and J usage is TRBJ1-6; perhaps TRBD1 as D (5 bases). The CDR3 is 15 residues long. The V gene lost 5 bases and the J gene lost 10 bases, with 18 bases spanning the gap. Germline values: CDR1 MDHEN, CDR2 SYDVKM.

The chain couples TRBV3-1 to TRBJ2-3; a possible D gene is TRBD2 (6 bases). The V end was cut by 3 bases, the J end by 2 bases, with 15 bases between. The CDR3 consists of 16 residues. CDR1 LGHDT and CDR2 YNNKEL come from the germline V gene (reference sequence). CDR3 DNA sequence: TGTGCCAGCAGCCAGCTGCTCGGCGGGAACACAGATACGCAGTATTTT. Amino acids: CASSQLLGGNTDTQYF.

The chain combines TRBV12-3 or TRBV12-4 with TRBJ2-7, with a weak D call TRBD1 (5 bases). Trimming pared 3 bases from V and 2 bases from J, leaving 20 bases between. CDR3 length: 17 amino acids. CDR3 nucleotide sequence: TGTGCCAGCAGTTTTAGTCAGGGTGCAATAAGAACCTACGAGCAGTACTTC. Amino acid sequence: CASSFSQGAIRTYEQYF.

The CDR3 region has the DNA TGCGCCAGCAGCCAAGCAGACAGGGGGTATCAGCCCCAGCATTTT. Amino acids: CASSQADRGYQPQHF. V is TRBV4-1 and J is TRBJ1-5; 9 bases match TRBD1. Trimming cost V 1 base and J 5 bases; bases outside gene matches: 3. Per germline, CDR1 MGHRA and CDR2 YSYEKL. This CDR3 is 15 amino acids long.

This sequence joins TRBV12-3 or TRBV12-4 and TRBJ2-5, with D possibly being TRBD1 (5 bases). V lost 2 bases, J lost 4 bases, and 11 bases lay in between. The CDR3 contains 14 residues. The CDR3 sequence: CASSLQGRGETQYF. For the CDR3, the DNA is TGTGCCAGCAGTTTACAGGGTAGGGGAGAGACCCAGTACTTC.

The chain carries TRBV30 and TRBJ1-5; TRBD1 aligns across 7 bases. The CDR3 is 15 residues long. V lost 2 bases, J lost 2 bases, and 6 bases stayed unmatched. Germline V gene lookup returns CDR1 GTSNPN and CDR2 SVGIG (reference sequence). The CDR3 DNA sequence: TGTGCCTGGAGTCCCCCGGGACAGCGCAATCAGCCCCAGCATTTT. As protein: CAWSPPGQRNQPQHF. Variable domain in full (rest from reference TRBV30 and TRBJ1-5): SQTIHQWPATLVQPVGSPLSLECTVEGTSNPNLYWYRQAAGRGLQLLFYSVGIGQISSEVPQNLSASRPQDRQFILSSKKLLLSDSGFYLCAWSPPGQRNQPQHFGDGTRLSIL.

The chain recombines TRBV30 with TRBJ1-6, with 10 bases fitting TRBD1. J lost 13 bases, V lost 3 bases, and 15 bases had no gene match. The germline CDR1 and CDR2 sequences are GTSNPN and SVGIG (reference sequence). This CDR3 has 16 residues. The CDR3 DNA reads as TGTGCCTGGAGATATGACAGGGGGCAGCCTCGGGCGCCCCTCCACTTT. Translating it yields CAWRYDRGQPRAPLHF.

The CDR3 is CASSRTGLYEQYF. CDR3 DNA sequence: TGTGCCAGCAGTAGGACAGGACTGTACGAGCAGTACTTC. The chain combines TRBV27 with TRBJ2-7, with 7 bases lining up with TRBD1. The J segment lost 4 bases and the V segment lost 5 bases, leaving 5 bases of the junction unmatched. The germline CDR1 and CDR2 sequences are MNHEY and SMNVEV (reference sequence). The CDR3 has 13 residues.

Remarks on this clone: The missing conserved phenylalanine or tryptophan at the end of this CDR3 makes a read error likely. The chain uses TRBV14 and TRBJ1-6; 7 bases are shared with TRBD1. CDR1 and CDR2 (germline): SGHDN, FVKESK. The CDR3 totals 14 residues. Trimming removed 4 bases from V and 9 bases from J; junction bases left unmatched: 6. The CDR3 bases are TGTGCCAGCAGCCTCTCAGGGGGAGGTTCACCCCTCCACATT. Its translation is CASSLSGGGSPLHI.

The CDR3 DNA sequence: TGTGCCAGCAAAGGGCGGGGTGTGGCCACTGAAGCTTTCTTT. Its translation: CASKGRGVATEAFF. V is TRBV6-1 and J is TRBJ1-1, with no clear D. CDR1 is MNHNS, CDR2 SASEGT, per germline. The CDR3 covers 14 residues. Trimming cost V 7 bases and J 4 bases, with 16 bases left between them.

CDR3 DNA sequence: TGCAGTGCTAGAGAGGGGACAGGGTACACCTACGAGCAGTACTTC. Its protein is CSAREGTGYTYEQYF. This chain links TRBV20-1 with TRBJ2-7, with 9 bases aligning to TRBD1. With 0 bases clipped from V and 2 bases from J, the junction kept 5 bases outside the gene matches. Per the germline V gene, CDR1 is DFQATT and CDR2 is SNEGSKA (reference sequence). The CDR3 extends over 15 amino acids.

The chain is built from TRBV15 and TRBJ1-1, with 7 positions matching TRBD1. CDR3 length equals 15 residues. V dropped 0 bases and J dropped 6; count of bases not matched to a gene: 7. Germline values: CDR1 LNHNV, CDR2 YYDKDF (reference sequence). The CDR3 region is CATSRDLNTGAEAFF. The CDR3 nucleotides read TGTGCCACCAGCAGAGATTTGAACACAGGGGCTGAAGCTTTCTTT.

A remark on this clone: This may arise from a read error, as a much more abundant clone is one base away. This sequence joins TRBV6-1 and TRBJ2-7; 7 bases agree with TRBD1. The V gene's germline CDR1 is MNHNS and CDR2 SASEGT. The CDR3 extends over 15 amino acids. V lost 7 bases, J lost 2 bases, and 11 bases stayed unmatched. In DNA, the CDR3 is TGTGCCAGCACCGACAGGGTCTTTACTACCTACGAGCAGTACTTC. Amino acids: CASTDRVFTTYEQYF.

This clone was counted only a few times. At one of its ends the junction is not consistent with the germline gene, which may arise from a read error. This sequence joins TRBV28 and TRBJ1-2; 8 nucleotides align to TRBD1. Germline loops: CDR1 MDHEN, CDR2 SYDVKM. CDR3 size: 15 residues. The CDR3 is CASSLWTGPSYGYTF. The DNA for the CDR3 is TGTGCCAGCAGTCTATGGACAGGGCCAAGCTATGGCTACACCTTC.